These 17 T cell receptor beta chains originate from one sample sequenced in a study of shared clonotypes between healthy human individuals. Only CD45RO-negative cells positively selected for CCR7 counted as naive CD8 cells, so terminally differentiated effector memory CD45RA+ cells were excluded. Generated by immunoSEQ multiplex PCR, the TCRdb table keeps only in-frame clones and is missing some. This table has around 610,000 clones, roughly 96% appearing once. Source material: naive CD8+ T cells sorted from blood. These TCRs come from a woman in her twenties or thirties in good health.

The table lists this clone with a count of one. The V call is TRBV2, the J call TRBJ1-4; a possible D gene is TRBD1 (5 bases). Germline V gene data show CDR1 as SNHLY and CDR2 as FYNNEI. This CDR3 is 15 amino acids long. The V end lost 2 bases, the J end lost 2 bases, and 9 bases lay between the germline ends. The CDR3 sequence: CASSEPRETNEKLFF. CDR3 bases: TGTGCCAGCAGTGAACCCAGGGAGACTAATGAAAAACTGTTTTTT.

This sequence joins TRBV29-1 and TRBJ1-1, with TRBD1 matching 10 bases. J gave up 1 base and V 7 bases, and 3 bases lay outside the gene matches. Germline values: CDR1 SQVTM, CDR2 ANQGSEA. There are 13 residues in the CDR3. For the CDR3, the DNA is TGCAGCGAGACAGGGGGCGCGAACACTGAAGCTTTCTTT. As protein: CSETGGANTEAFF.

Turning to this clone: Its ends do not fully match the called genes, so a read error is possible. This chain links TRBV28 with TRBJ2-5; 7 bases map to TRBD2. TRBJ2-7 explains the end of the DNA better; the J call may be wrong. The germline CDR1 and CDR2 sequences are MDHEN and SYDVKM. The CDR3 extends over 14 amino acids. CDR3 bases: TGTGCCTGCAGAAGCGGGACTGACTCCTACGAGCAGTACTTC. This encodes CACRSGTDSYEQYF.

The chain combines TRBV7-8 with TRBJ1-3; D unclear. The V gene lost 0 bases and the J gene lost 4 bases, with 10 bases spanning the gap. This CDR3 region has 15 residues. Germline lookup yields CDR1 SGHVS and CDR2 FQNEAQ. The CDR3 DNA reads TGTGCCAGCAGCTTAGCGCGGGGATCCGGAAACACCATATATTTT. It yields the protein CASSLARGSGNTIYF. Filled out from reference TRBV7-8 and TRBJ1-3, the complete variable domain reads GAGVSQSPRYKVAKRGQDVALRCDPISGHVSLFWYQQALGQGPEFLTYFQNEAQLDKSGLPSDRFFAERPEGSVSTLKIQRTQQEDSAVYLCASSLARGSGNTIYFGEGSWLTVV.

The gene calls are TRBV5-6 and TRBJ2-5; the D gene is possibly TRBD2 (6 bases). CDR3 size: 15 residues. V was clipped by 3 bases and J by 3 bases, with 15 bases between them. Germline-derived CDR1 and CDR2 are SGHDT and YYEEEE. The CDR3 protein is CASSSRWDSEETQYF. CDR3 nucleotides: TGTGCCAGCAGCTCGAGGTGGGACTCAGAAGAGACCCAGTACTTC.

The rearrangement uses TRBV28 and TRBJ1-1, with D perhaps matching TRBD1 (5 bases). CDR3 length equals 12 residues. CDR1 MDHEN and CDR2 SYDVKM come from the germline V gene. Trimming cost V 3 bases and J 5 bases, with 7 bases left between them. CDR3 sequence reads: CASSFWGTEAFF. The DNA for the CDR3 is TGTGCCAGCAGTTTTTGGGGGACTGAAGCTTTCTTT.

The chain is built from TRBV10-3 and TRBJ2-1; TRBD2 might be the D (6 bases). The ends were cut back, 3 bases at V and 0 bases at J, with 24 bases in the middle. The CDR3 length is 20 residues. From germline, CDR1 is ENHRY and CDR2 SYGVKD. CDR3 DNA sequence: TGTGCCATCAGTGACCCGACCGAGGACTACCCCTTAGGCTCCTACAATGAGCAGTTCTTC. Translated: CAISDPTEDYPLGSYNEQFF.

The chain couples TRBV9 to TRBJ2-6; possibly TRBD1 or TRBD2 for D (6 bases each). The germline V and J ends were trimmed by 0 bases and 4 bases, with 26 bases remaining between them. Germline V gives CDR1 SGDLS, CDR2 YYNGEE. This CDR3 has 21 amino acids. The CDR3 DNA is TGTGCCAGCAGCGTAGCTGAGAATCGGGGGCCAGGGCCTAGAGGGGCCAACGTCCTGACTTTC. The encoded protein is CASSVAENRGPGPRGANVLTF.

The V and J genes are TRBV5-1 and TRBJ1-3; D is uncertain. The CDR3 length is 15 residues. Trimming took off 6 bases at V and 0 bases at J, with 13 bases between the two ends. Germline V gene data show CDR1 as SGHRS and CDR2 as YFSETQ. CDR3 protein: CASTSDGSSGNTIYF. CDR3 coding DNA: TGCGCCAGCACCTCGGACGGCAGCTCTGGAAACACCATATATTTT.

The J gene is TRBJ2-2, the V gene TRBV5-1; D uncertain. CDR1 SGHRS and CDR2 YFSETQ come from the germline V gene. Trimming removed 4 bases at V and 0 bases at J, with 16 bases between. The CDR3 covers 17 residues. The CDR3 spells CASSPLPGESNTGELFF. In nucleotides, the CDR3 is TGCGCCAGCAGCCCCCTCCCCGGAGAATCGAACACCGGGGAGCTGTTTTTT.

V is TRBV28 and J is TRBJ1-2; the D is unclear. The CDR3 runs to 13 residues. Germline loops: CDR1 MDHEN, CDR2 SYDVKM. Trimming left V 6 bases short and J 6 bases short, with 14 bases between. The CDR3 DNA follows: TGTGCCAGCAGACCCCGTAGAGTGGATGGCTACACCTTC. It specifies CASRPRRVDGYTF.

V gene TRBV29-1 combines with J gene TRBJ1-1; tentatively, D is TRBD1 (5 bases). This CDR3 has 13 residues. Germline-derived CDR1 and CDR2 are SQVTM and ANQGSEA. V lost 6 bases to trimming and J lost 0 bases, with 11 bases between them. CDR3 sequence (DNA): TGCAGCGTGGGGCCGGGCCTGAACACTGAAGCTTTCTTT. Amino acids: CSVGPGLNTEAFF.

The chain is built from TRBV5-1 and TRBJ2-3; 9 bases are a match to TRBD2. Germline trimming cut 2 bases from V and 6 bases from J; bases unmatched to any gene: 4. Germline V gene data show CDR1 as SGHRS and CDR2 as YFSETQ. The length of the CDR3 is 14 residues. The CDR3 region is CASSFVAGADTQYF. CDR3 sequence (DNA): TGCGCCAGCAGCTTCGTAGCGGGAGCCGATACGCAGTATTTT. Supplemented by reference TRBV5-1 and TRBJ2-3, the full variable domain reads KAGVTQTPRYLIKTRGQQVTLSCSPISGHRSVSWYQQTPGQGLQFLFEYFSETQRNKGNFPGRFSGRQFSNSRSEMNVSTLELGDSALYLCASSFVAGADTQYFGPGTRLTVL.

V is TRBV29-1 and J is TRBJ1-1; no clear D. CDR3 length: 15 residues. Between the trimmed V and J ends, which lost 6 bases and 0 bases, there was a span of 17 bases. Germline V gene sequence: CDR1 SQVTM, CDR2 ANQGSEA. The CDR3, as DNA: TGCAGCGTGGCCATGATCGGGGAGATGAACACTGAAGCTTTCTTT. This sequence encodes CSVAMIGEMNTEAFF.

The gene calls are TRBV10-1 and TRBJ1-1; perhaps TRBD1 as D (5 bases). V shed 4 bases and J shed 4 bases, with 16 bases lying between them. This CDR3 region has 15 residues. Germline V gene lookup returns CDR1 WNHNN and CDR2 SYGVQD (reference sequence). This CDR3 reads CASSASGTVRTEAFF. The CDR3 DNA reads TGCGCCAGCAGTGCCTCCGGGACGGTCCGCACTGAAGCTTTCTTT.

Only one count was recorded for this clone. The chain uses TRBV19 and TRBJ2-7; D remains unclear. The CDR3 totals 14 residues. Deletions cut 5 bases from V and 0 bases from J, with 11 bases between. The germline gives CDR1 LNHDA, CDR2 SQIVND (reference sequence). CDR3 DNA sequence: TGTGCCAGTAGTTTTGGCAGTAGCTCCTACGAGCAGTACTTC. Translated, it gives CASSFGSSSYEQYF.

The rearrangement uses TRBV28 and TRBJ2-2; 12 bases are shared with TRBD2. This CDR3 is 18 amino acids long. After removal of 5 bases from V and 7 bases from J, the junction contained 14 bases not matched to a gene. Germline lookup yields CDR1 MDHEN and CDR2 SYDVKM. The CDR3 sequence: CASSLQGLAGRWGGELFF. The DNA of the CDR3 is TGTGCCAGCAGTCTACAAGGACTAGCGGGGAGGTGGGGCGGGGAGCTGTTTTTT.